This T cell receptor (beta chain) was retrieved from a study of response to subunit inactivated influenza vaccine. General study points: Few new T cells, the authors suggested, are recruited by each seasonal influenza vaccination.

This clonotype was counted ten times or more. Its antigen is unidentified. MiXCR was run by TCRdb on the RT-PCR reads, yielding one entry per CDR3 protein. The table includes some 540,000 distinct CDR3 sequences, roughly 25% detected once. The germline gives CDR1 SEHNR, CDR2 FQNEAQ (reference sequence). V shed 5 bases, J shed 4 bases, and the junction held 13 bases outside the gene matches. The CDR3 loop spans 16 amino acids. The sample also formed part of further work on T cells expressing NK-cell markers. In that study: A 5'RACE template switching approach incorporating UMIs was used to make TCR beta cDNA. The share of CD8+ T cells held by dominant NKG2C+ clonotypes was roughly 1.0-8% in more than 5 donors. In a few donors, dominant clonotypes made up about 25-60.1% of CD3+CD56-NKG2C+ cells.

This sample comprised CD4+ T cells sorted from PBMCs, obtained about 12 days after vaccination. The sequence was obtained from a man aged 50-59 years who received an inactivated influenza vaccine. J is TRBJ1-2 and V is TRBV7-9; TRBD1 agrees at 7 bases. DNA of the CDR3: TGTGCCAGCAGCCCCCTAACAGGGGCTCTGGGCTATGGCTACACCTTC. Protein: CASSPLTGALGYGYTF. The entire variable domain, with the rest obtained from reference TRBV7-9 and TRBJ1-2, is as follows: DTGVSQNPRHKITKRGQNVTFRCDPISEHNRLYWYRQTLGQGPEFLTYFQNEAQLEKSRLLSDRFSAERPKGSFSTLEIQRTEQGDSAMYLCASSPLTGALGYGYTFGSGTRLTVV.